This T cell receptor beta chain was observed in a study of T cell changes during pregnancy in multiple sclerosis. CDR1 MDHEN and CDR2 SYDVKM come from the germline V gene. The CDR3 length is 15 residues. V lost 4 bases, J lost 2 bases, and 7 bases stayed unmatched. Profiled with immunoSEQ multiplex PCR; TCRdb holds only in-frame clones, not every one. The sample carries 45,000 to 55,000 clones, approximately 88% recorded once. This chain uses TRBV28 with TRBJ2-7; 8 bases are a match to TRBD1. This clonotype originated in a female donor with multiple sclerosis, enrolled in a pregnancy study. Specimen: CD4+ T cells from peripheral blood mononuclear cells, collected in the second trimester of pregnancy. CDR3 in amino acids: CASSSDRGATYEQYF. For the CDR3, the DNA is TGTGCCAGCAGTTCAGACAGGGGAGCAACCTACGAGCAGTACTTC.